This note documents a single T cell receptor (beta chain) sequence. The data were obtained in a study of blood T cell repertoires in COVID-19. About the research overall: COVID-19 samples collected from the United States, Italy and Spain covered acute and convalescent phases. Sources were T cells, B-cell-depleted T cells, or PBMCs; the material itself was cDNA or gDNA.

Sequenced by immunoSEQ multiplex PCR; TCRdb stores in-frame clones only, minus some. There are approximately 190,000 clones in the sample; 82% occur only once, and 7.8% lies in the top ten. The receptor was derived from a woman aged 60-70 years with COVID-19, enrolled during active disease. Sequencing was carried out using peripheral blood.

The DNA of the CDR3 is TGCAGTGCTAGTCAAGGGGGCGGGAGGCTGAACACTGAAGCTTTCTTT. This gives the protein CSASQGGGRLNTEAFF. V is TRBV20-1 and J is TRBJ1-1, with TRBD1 matching 7 bases. The CDR3 totals 16 residues. V shed 3 bases and J 0 bases; nucleotides not matched to a gene: 10. In germline, CDR1 is DFQATT, CDR2 SNEGSKA (reference sequence).